These T cell receptor beta chains were read from a single sample in a study of OX40 agonist ivuxolimab in advanced cancers. Generated by immunoSEQ multiplex PCR, the TCRdb table keeps only in-frame clones and is missing some. The table has 52,000 or so clones, approximately 94% seen once; the top ten hold around 10%. Sequenced material: CD4+ or CD8+ T cells sorted from blood, taken in a trial of the OX40 agonist ivuxolimab. The origin of the receptors is an adult with an advanced solid tumor such as melanoma, head and neck, liver or kidney cancer. CDR3s leave out the opening cysteine and the closing phenylalanine or tryptophan. Fields, in order: J gene, clone size, V gene, CDR3 protein. Clone size is not always given. Where it is, it says once, few, many or a class for expanded clones.

j_call: TRBJ2-1
clone_size: NA
v_call: TRBV18
cdr3_aa: ASSPPGLAGYNEQF

j_call: TRBJ2-2
clone_size: NA
v_call: TRBV6-1
cdr3_aa: ASRGMATGELF

j_call: TRBJ1-1
clone_size: NA
v_call: TRBV7-6
cdr3_aa: ASSFNPGTGLGEKDLNTEAF

j_call: TRBJ1-6
clone_size: NA
v_call: TRBV9
cdr3_aa: ASSVTDRSSYNSPLH

j_call: TRBJ2-7
clone_size: NA
v_call: TRBV30
cdr3_aa: AWEGLDVQY

j_call: TRBJ2-7
clone_size: NA
v_call: TRBV30
cdr3_aa: AWSLDYEQY

j_call: TRBJ1-2
clone_size: NA
v_call: TRBV27
cdr3_aa: ASKPTARGDYGYT

j_call: TRBJ2-7
clone_size: NA
v_call: TRBV7-9
cdr3_aa: ASSLAPAYEQY

j_call: TRBJ1-2
clone_size: NA
v_call: TRBV4-3
cdr3_aa: ASSQDGGGAGYGYT

j_call: TRBJ2-2
clone_size: NA
v_call: TRBV28
cdr3_aa: ASSPTGPGELF

j_call: TRBJ2-1
clone_size: NA
v_call: TRBV9
cdr3_aa: ASSVGGESSYNEQF

j_call: TRBJ1-6
clone_size: NA
v_call: TRBV7-2
cdr3_aa: ASSLGRTLNSPLH

j_call: TRBJ2-1
clone_size: NA
v_call: TRBV29-1
cdr3_aa: SVEDGKRLAGANEQF

j_call: TRBJ2-1
clone_size: NA
v_call: TRBV4-2
cdr3_aa: ASSQVMGLAGDNEQF

j_call: TRBJ1-4
clone_size: NA
v_call: TRBV28
cdr3_aa: ASSRQGEEKLF

j_call: TRBJ1-2
clone_size: NA
v_call: TRBV7-9
cdr3_aa: ALIGTGVVGYT

j_call: TRBJ2-7
clone_size: NA
v_call: TRBV27
cdr3_aa: ASSSPSPYEQY

j_call: TRBJ1-1
clone_size: NA
v_call: TRBV19
cdr3_aa: ASTKAGVSNTEAF

j_call: TRBJ1-6
clone_size: NA
v_call: TRBV28
cdr3_aa: ASNPGYNSPLH

j_call: TRBJ1-2
clone_size: NA
v_call: TRBV11-1
cdr3_aa: ASRGSGTKANT

j_call: TRBJ2-3
clone_size: NA
v_call: TRBV7-9
cdr3_aa: ASSRGLGTQY

j_call: TRBJ2-3
clone_size: NA
v_call: TRBV15
cdr3_aa: ATSEPERDGDTQY

j_call: TRBJ2-2
clone_size: NA
v_call: TRBV13
cdr3_aa: ASSPDYTGELF

j_call: TRBJ1-1
clone_size: NA
v_call: TRBV12-5
cdr3_aa: ASGFLLPGRTEAF

j_call: TRBJ2-7
clone_size: NA
v_call: TRBV5-5
cdr3_aa: ASSLRETYEQY

j_call: TRBJ2-2
clone_size: NA
v_call: TRBV10-2
cdr3_aa: ASRESWELF

j_call: TRBJ1-1
clone_size: NA
v_call: TRBV6-5
cdr3_aa: ASSPSGWVGAEAF

j_call: TRBJ1-3
clone_size: few
v_call: TRBV6-1
cdr3_aa: ASQGTGNTIY

j_call: TRBJ2-2
clone_size: NA
v_call: TRBV27
cdr3_aa: ASSIYSNTGELF

j_call: TRBJ2-7
clone_size: large
v_call: TRBV27
cdr3_aa: ASSLFGGRTYEQY

j_call: TRBJ2-5
clone_size: NA
v_call: TRBV30
cdr3_aa: AWSVLGGRETQY

j_call: TRBJ1-5
clone_size: NA
v_call: TRBV28
cdr3_aa: ASRYGTGFFQPQH

j_call: TRBJ1-5
clone_size: NA
v_call: TRBV7-9
cdr3_aa: ASSSDYRQGGNQPQH

j_call: TRBJ2-7
clone_size: NA
v_call: TRBV11-2
cdr3_aa: ASSLEPGQGPYEQY

j_call: TRBJ1-2
clone_size: NA
v_call: TRBV11-2
cdr3_aa: ASSLGSSLYYGYT

j_call: TRBJ2-1
clone_size: NA
v_call: TRBV10-3
cdr3_aa: AIRAPGQGDNEQF